This T cell receptor beta chain was captured by sequencing in a study of blood T cells in healthy people across ages. Regarding the study as a whole: A roughly linear fall in TCR beta diversity per million T cells was seen with increasing age.

Combining a sample-barcoded 5' primer with a J-beta primer mix, a second PCR ran for roughly 6 to 12 cycles. TCRdb ran MiXCR on the 5' RACE reads and lists one entry per CDR3 protein. The table records 750,000 to 950,000 distinct CDR3 sequences, 25% to 35% of them present only once. Turning to this clonotype: Its antigen remains unidentified.

These records were also assigned to another study, of T cells of mothers and their children. From that report: Each mother gave over 10 million TCR beta CDR3 reads; each child, about 2.8 million.

The sequenced material came from blood. This TCR was sampled from a woman aged 35 to 49 in good health.

The DNA of the CDR3 is TGTGCCAGCAGTTTATCGGGACAGGGTGCTTTCTTT. It is translated as CASSLSGQGAFF. The chain links TRBV27 to TRBJ1-1; 9 bases are a match to TRBD1. Germline CDR1 and CDR2: MNHEY and SMNVEV (reference sequence). The CDR3 has 12 residues. J lost 11 bases, V lost 0 bases, and 1 base had no gene match.